This T cell receptor (beta chain) was recorded in a study of beta chain features in type 1 diabetes. What was sequenced were expressed TCRB transcripts, since all of the isolated RNA had been reverse transcribed. Libraries were prepared by immunoSEQ multiplex PCR; TCRdb keeps only in-frame clonotypes and omits some of them. The profile shows 240,000 or so clones, about 26% of them singletons. This clone was seen only a few times. The antigen remains unidentified. Whole-study results and caveats: With patients and controls alike, PCR might favor shorter templates to an equal degree.

Sorting gave populations that all exceeded 98% purity. Sequenced input: central memory CD4+ T cells from blood. This receptor was taken from a man aged 25 to 40 in good health.

The CDR3 DNA is TGTGCCAGCTCACCGGACAGGGTAACTGAGGAGACCCAGTACTTC. Translation: CASSPDRVTEETQYF. J is TRBJ2-5 and V is TRBV18, with 8 bases that match TRBD1. CDR1 and CDR2 from the germline V gene are KGHSH and LQKENI. Trimming took 3 bases from V and 5 from J; bases not matched to a gene: 8. The CDR3 contains 15 residues.